These T cell receptor beta chains were read from a single sample in a study of post-analysis software for immune sequencing data. TCRdb used MiXCR to reprocess the PCR reads, holding one entry per CDR3 protein. The sample consists of just over 250,000 distinct CDR3 sequences, about 40% of them appearing once. Sequenced sample: blood. The source of these receptors is a girl aged 10 to 17 with multiple sclerosis. Each CDR3 is given with its conserved first and last residue. The D gene is left open where the match is weak. Clone sizes are given selectively: once, few, many, or a class where the clone is expanded.

>TRBD2|TRBJ2-5|TRBV20-1|NA
CSLAGDQETQYF
TGCAGCCTAGCGGGGGATCAAGAGACCCAGTACTTC
>NA|TRBJ2-2|TRBV6-1|few
CASTRGGTGELFF
TGTGCCAGCACCAGGGGAGGTACCGGGGAGCTGTTTTTT
>TRBD2|TRBJ2-1|TRBV12-3/TRBV12-4|many
CASSPPRSSGYNEQFF
TGTGCCAGCAGTCCGCCCCGGTCTAGCGGCTACAATGAGCAGTTCTTC
>TRBD1|TRBJ1-4|TRBV20-1|many
CSARDRNRGSEKLFF
TGCAGTGCTAGAGATCGGAACAGGGGGAGCGAAAAACTGTTTTTT
>NA|TRBJ2-5|TRBV29-1|few
CSVGMSGRETQYF
TGCAGCGTTGGTATGTCGGGGAGGGAGACCCAGTACTTC
>NA|TRBJ2-3|TRBV20-1|once
CSARLPGRSTDTQYF
TGCAGTGCTAGGCTGCCAGGACGTAGCACAGATACGCAGTATTTT
>TRBD2|TRBJ2-3|TRBV6-4|few
CASSVSAGEGDTQYF
TGTGCCAGCAGTGTTTCAGCGGGAGAGGGAGATACGCAGTATTTT
>TRBD1|TRBJ1-1|TRBV5-1|many
CASSLELTGGNTEAFF
TGCGCCAGCAGCTTGGAGCTAACAGGGGGGAACACTGAAGCTTTCTTT
>NA|TRBJ2-6|TRBV12-3/TRBV12-4|many
CASRMAAGANVLTF
TGTGCCAGCAGGATGGCAGCTGGGGCCAACGTCCTGACTTTC
>TRBD1|TRBJ2-5|TRBV29-1|NA
CSTLPGQSQETQYF
TGCAGCACTTTACCGGGACAGTCCCAAGAGACCCAGTACTTC
>NA|TRBJ2-3|TRBV5-1|few
CATKATPSTGTQYF
TGCGCCACTAAAGCGACGCCGAGCACAGGTACGCAGTATTTT
>TRBD1|TRBJ1-2|TRBV28|many
CASSVLSGGEGYTF
TGTGCCAGCAGTGTCCTATCAGGGGGGGAAGGCTACACCTTC
>NA|TRBJ2-3|TRBV5-5|NA
CTSSSGWSTDTQYF
TGTACCAGCAGCTCGGGATGGAGCACGGATACGCAGTATTTT
>NA|TRBJ2-3|TRBV12-3/TRBV12-4|NA
CASSFQLTVSTDTQYF
TGTGCCAGCAGTTTCCAACTCACCGTGAGCACAGATACGCAGTATTTT
>NA|TRBJ1-6|TRBV25-1|many
CASSDDHANNSPLHF
TGTGCCAGCAGTGACGACCATGCAAATAATTCACCCCTCCACTTT
>NA|TRBJ2-6|TRBV5-1|many
CASSPGGRFSGANVLTF
TGCGCCAGCAGCCCAGGAGGCCGTTTCTCTGGGGCCAACGTCCTGACTTTC
>NA|TRBJ2-5|TRBV27|once
CASSLERGQQETQYF
TGTGCCAGCAGTTTAGAAAGGGGCCAGCAAGAGACCCAGTACTTC
>NA|TRBJ2-1|TRBV5-6|NA
CASSPIPSSYNEQFF
TGTGCCAGCAGCCCGATCCCAAGCTCCTACAATGAGCAGTTCTTC
>TRBD2|TRBJ2-3|TRBV7-3|NA
CASSRAGDTADTQYF
TGTGCCAGCAGCCGAGCGGGAGATACCGCAGATACGCAGTATTTT
>NA|TRBJ2-7|TRBV28|NA
CASSPLVDRANEQYF
TGTGCCAGCAGTCCGCTTGTTGACAGAGCCAATGAGCAGTACTTC
>NA|TRBJ2-5|TRBV7-8|many
CASSLEGSLWETQYF
TGTGCCAGCAGCTTAGAAGGCTCGCTGTGGGAGACCCAGTACTTC
>TRBD2|TRBJ2-1|TRBV6-1|NA
CASGSLTSGRPGNEQFF
TGTGCCAGCGGCTCACTGACTAGCGGGAGGCCGGGGAATGAGCAGTTCTTC
>NA|TRBJ1-4|TRBV2|once
CASSVRASNEKLFF
TGTGCCAGCAGTGTTCGGGCCTCGAATGAAAAACTGTTTTTT
>TRBD1|TRBJ2-3|TRBV14|NA
CASRGTASSTDTQYF
TGTGCCAGCAGGGGGACAGCTTCTAGCACAGATACGCAGTATTTT
>NA|TRBJ2-6|TRBV6-1|NA
CASRRTEGSGANVLTF
TGTGCCAGCAGGCGGACAGAAGGCTCTGGGGCCAACGTCCTGACTTTC
>NA|TRBJ2-5|TRBV20-1|many
CSARDIRKKTQYF
TGCAGTGCTAGAGATATCAGGAAAAAGACCCAGTACTTC
>NA|TRBJ1-3|TRBV18|NA
CASVNLTGNTIYF
TGTGCCAGCGTAAACCTGACTGGAAACACCATATATTTT
>NA|TRBJ1-1|TRBV4-1|NA
CASSQVSTNTEAFF
TGCGCCAGCAGCCAAGTGTCTACGAACACTGAAGCTTTCTTT
>NA|TRBJ2-1|TRBV13|NA
CASSLGQASDPFF
TGTGCCAGCAGCTTAGGACAGGCCTCCGATCCGTTCTTC
>TRBD1|TRBJ2-7|TRBV18|NA
CASSPRETGDGYEQYF
TGTGCCAGCTCACCAAGGGAGACAGGGGATGGGTACGAGCAGTACTTC
>NA|TRBJ2-2|TRBV24-1|NA
CATSDPVGVHTGELFF
TGTGCCACCAGTGATCCCGTCGGAGTGCACACCGGGGAGCTGTTTTTT
>NA|TRBJ1-4|TRBV11-2|NA
CASSLGLHGANEKLFF
TGTGCCAGCAGCTTAGGCCTACATGGGGCTAATGAAAAACTGTTTTTT
>TRBD1|TRBJ2-3|TRBV5-1|many
CATGTGSTDTQYF
TGCGCGACCGGGACAGGGAGCACAGATACGCAGTATTTT
>TRBD2|TRBJ2-7|TRBV3-1|NA
CASSQAPGGPYEQYF
TGTGCCAGCAGCCAAGCCCCGGGGGGGCCCTACGAGCAGTACTTC
>TRBD1|TRBJ1-6|TRBV3-1|many
CASSQAATGRVKSPLHF
TGTGCCAGCAGCCAAGCCGCGACAGGGAGAGTTAAATCACCCCTCCACTTT
>NA|TRBJ1-4|TRBV11-2|many
CASSLALNEKLFF
TGTGCCAGCAGCTTAGCTCTTAATGAAAAACTGTTTTTT
>TRBD2|TRBJ2-1|TRBV9|many
CASSVAWGRADEQFF
TGTGCCAGCAGCGTAGCTTGGGGGAGGGCGGATGAGCAGTTCTTC
>NA|TRBJ2-3|TRBV6-1|many
CASDSLDTQYF
TGTGCCAGTGACAGTTTAGATACGCAGTATTTT
>NA|TRBJ1-6|TRBV2|NA
CASSESERPPLHF
TGTGCCAGCAGTGAAAGCGAAAGGCCACCCCTCCACTTT
>NA|TRBJ1-2|TRBV27|few
CASSFGGGTYGYTF
TGTGCCAGCAGTTTCGGAGGGGGGACCTATGGCTACACCTTC
>NA|TRBJ2-2|TRBV5-1|few
CASSSSGTNTGELFF
TGCGCCAGCAGCTCATCAGGGACGAACACCGGGGAGCTGTTTTTT
>NA|TRBJ2-1|TRBV20-1|many
CSARDRSAGYNEQFF
TGCAGTGCTAGAGATCGTTCAGCCGGTTACAATGAGCAGTTCTTC
>NA|TRBJ2-1|TRBV10-3|many
CAISDQGHRYNEQFF
TGTGCCATCAGTGACCAGGGGCATCGGTACAATGAGCAGTTCTTC
>NA|TRBJ1-2|TRBV12-3/TRBV12-4|many
CASSFRYRDYGCTF
TGTGCCAGCAGTTTTAGATATCGGGACTATGGCTGCACCTTC
>NA|TRBJ2-7|TRBV7-9|many
CASSWKTGSSSYEQYF
TGTGCCAGCAGCTGGAAGACAGGTAGTTCCTCCTACGAGCAGTACTTC
>NA|TRBJ2-5|TRBV20-1|NA
CSAYRSEETQYF
TGCAGTGCCTACAGGAGCGAAGAGACCCAGTACTTC
>TRBD1|TRBJ1-2|TRBV5-1|many
CASSPSGQVYGYTF
TGCGCCAGCAGCCCCAGCGGACAGGTATATGGCTACACCTTC
>TRBD1|TRBJ1-5|TRBV24-1|many
CATADGTGGSNQPQHF
TGTGCCACCGCTGACGGGACAGGAGGGAGCAATCAGCCCCAGCATTTT
>NA|TRBJ1-5|TRBV20-1|once
CSARDREESRPQHF
TGCAGTGCTAGAGATCGGGAGGAAAGCAGGCCCCAGCATTTT
>NA|TRBJ2-6|TRBV29-1|NA
CSVTDSGANVLTF
TGCAGTGTCACGGACTCTGGGGCCAACGTCCTGACTTTC
>TRBD2|TRBJ2-2|TRBV2|NA
CASIKLAGAGELFF
TGTGCCAGCATCAAACTAGCGGGAGCTGGGGAGCTGTTTTTT
>TRBD1|TRBJ2-5|TRBV20-1|few
CSARDHRGNQETQYF
TGCAGTGCTAGAGACCACAGGGGAAACCAAGAGACCCAGTACTTC
>TRBD2|TRBJ2-1|TRBV7-6|NA
CASSSAGRGGSYNEQFF
TGTGCCAGCAGCTCCGCGGGGCGCGGGGGCTCCTACAATGAGCAGTTCTTC
>TRBD1|TRBJ2-2|TRBV15|few
CATSRSGTGDPGELFF
TGTGCCACCAGCAGATCCGGGACAGGGGATCCCGGGGAGCTGTTTTTT